A few counts support the clone carrying this T cell receptor (beta chain). Its antigen is not known. The entry originates in a study of T cell responses to AZD1222 COVID-19 vaccine. Sequencing used immunoSEQ multiplex PCR; TCRdb keeps in-frame clones, though not all of them. The sample carries approximately 110,000 clones, around 87% recorded once. Study observations and caveats: Vaccine-associated CD4 TCRs spanned spike, dominant at 160-218 and 743-854.

The germline V gene encodes CDR1 LNHDA and CDR2 SQIVND (reference sequence). Deletions cut 6 bases from V and 2 bases from J, with 11 bases between. The CDR3 is 15 amino acids. This clonotype was obtained from an adult who received the AZD1222 COVID-19 vaccine. Source: peripheral blood, taken 28 days after the second AZD1222 dose. The chain joins TRBV19 to TRBJ2-6, with D maybe TRBD1 (6 bases). CDR3 in amino acids: CASRTGNPGANVLTF. In DNA, the CDR3 is TGTGCCAGTAGAACAGGGAACCCTGGGGCCAACGTCCTGACTTTC.